This TCR beta chain was captured in a study of regulatory T cells. General observations from the study: Regulatory T cells showed the strongest V-J pair restriction and V/J gene skewing among patient repertoires. Hydrophobic residues at CDR3 positions 6 and 7 were enriched in conventional CD4+ T cells of CD3G-deficient patients.

About this clone itself: Its antigen is still unknown.

The primer mix had 52 TRBV and 13 TRBJ primers. Clones were sequenced by immunoSEQ multiplex PCR, and TCRdb holds only the in-frame ones, with some missing. The sample carries approximately 40,000 clones, around nine tenths recorded once. Per germline, CDR1 KGHSH and CDR2 LQKENI. This CDR3 is 12 amino acids long. Trimming pared 1 base from V and 5 bases from J, leaving 5 bases between. Material for sequencing was conventional CD4+ T cells sorted from blood. This rearrangement joins TRBV18 to TRBJ2-5, with D hard to call. This clonotype was sampled from a person in their late teens or twenties with CD3G deficiency. The CDR3 region is CASSPQRETQYF. Written as DNA, the CDR3 is TGTGCCAGCTCACCACAACGGGAGACCCAGTACTTC.